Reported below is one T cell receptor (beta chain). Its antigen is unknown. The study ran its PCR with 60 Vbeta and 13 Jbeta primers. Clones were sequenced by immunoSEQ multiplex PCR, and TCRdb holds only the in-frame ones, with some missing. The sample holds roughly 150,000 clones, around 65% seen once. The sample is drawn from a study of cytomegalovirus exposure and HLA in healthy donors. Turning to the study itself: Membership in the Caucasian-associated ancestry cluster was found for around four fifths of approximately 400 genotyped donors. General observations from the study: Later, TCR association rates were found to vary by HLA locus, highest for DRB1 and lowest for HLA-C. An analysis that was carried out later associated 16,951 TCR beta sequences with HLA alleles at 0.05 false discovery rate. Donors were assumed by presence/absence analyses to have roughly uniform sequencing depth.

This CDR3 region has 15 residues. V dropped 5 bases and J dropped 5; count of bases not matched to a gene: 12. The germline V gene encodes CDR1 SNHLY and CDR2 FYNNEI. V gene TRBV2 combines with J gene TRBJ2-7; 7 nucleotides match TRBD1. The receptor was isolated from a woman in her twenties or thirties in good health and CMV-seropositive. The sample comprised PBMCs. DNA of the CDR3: TGTGCCAGCAGTTCCCAGGGGGTCCCTGGGGACGAGCAGTACTTC. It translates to CASSSQGVPGDEQYF. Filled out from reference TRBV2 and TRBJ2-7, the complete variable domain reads EPEVTQTPSHQVTQMGQEVILRCVPISNHLYFYWYRQILGQKVEFLVSFYNNEISEKSEIFDDQFSVERPDGSNFTLKIRSTKLEDSAMYFCASSSQGVPGDEQYFGPGTRLTVT.